This T cell receptor (beta chain) was sequenced during a study of T cells in tuberculosis. Study overall: This South African cohort compared adolescents with or without latent tuberculosis against adults with active tuberculosis.

Comments on this clone: Its matching antigen is unknown.

Clones were sequenced by immunoSEQ multiplex PCR, and TCRdb holds only the in-frame ones, with some missing. The sample consists of 25,000 to 40,000 clones, just under 95% of them appearing once. General study points: Active tuberculosis TCR-alpha repertoires lay closer to GMM-specific TCRs than IGRA-negative controls, suggesting clonal expansion. The TCR-beta difference was not significant; alpha differences partly reflected length.

The CDR3 extends over 11 amino acids. The J segment lost 5 bases and the V segment lost 10 bases, leaving 4 bases of the junction unmatched. Germline values: CDR1 LNHDA, CDR2 SQIVND (reference sequence). The rearrangement uses TRBV19 and TRBJ2-7; 8 bases agree with TRBD1. Sequencing used PBMCs. The receptor was isolated from a donor aged 10 to 29 with latent tuberculosis or without tuberculosis infection. Some clones in this sample may be carry-over from other donors' samples. CDR3 nucleotides: TGTGCCACCGGACAGGGCGACGAGCAGTACTTC. This sequence encodes CATGQGDEQYF.